This is a list of T cell receptor beta chains from one sample in a study of beta chain features in type 1 diabetes. Method: immunoSEQ multiplex PCR; TCRdb's copy keeps in-frame clones and lacks some. The sample contains about 660,000 clones, roughly 13% of which appear only once. The specimen sequenced was naive CD4+ T cells from blood. The receptor source for this set is a young man with type 1 diabetes. Both conserved end residues are part of each CDR3. The order of the fields is J gene, V gene, D gene, clone size, CDR3 protein, CDR3 DNA. D genes are given only for firm matches. Rows may omit the clone size; those that give it use once, few, many or a size class.

J: TRBJ2-7
V: TRBV11-3
D: .
size: .
CDR3: CASSLETSYEQYF
DNA: TGTGCCAGCAGCTTAGAGACAAGCTACGAGCAGTACTTC

J: TRBJ2-3
V: TRBV5-1
D: .
size: .
CDR3: CASSYADLTDTQYF
DNA: TGCGCCAGCAGCTACGCGGATCTCACAGATACGCAGTATTTT

J: TRBJ2-3
V: TRBV6-5
D: .
size: few
CDR3: CASSRGMGDTQYF
DNA: TGTGCCAGCAGTCGCGGGATGGGAGATACGCAGTATTTT

J: TRBJ1-2
V: TRBV7-6
D: .
size: .
CDR3: CASSLAASYGYTF
DNA: TGTGCCAGCAGCTTAGCGGCCAGCTATGGCTACACCTTC

J: TRBJ2-3
V: TRBV14
D: .
size: .
CDR3: CASSLSGGDTQYF
DNA: TGTGCCAGCAGCTTGTCCGGAGGAGATACGCAGTATTTT

J: TRBJ2-2
V: TRBV7-7
D: TRBD2
size: .
CDR3: CASSPGGPGELFF
DNA: TGTGCTAGCAGCCCGGGAGGACCCGGGGAGCTGTTTTTT

J: TRBJ2-2
V: TRBV5-4
D: .
size: .
CDR3: CASSPAPGDTGELFF
DNA: TGTGCCAGCAGTCCCGCTCCGGGGGACACCGGGGAGCTGTTTTTT

J: TRBJ1-2
V: TRBV21-1
D: .
size: few
CDR3: CASSKVWTGTAYGYTF
DNA: TGTGCCAGCAGCAAAGTTTGGACAGGGACGGCCTATGGCTACACCTTC

J: TRBJ2-7
V: TRBV25-1
D: TRBD2
size: .
CDR3: CASSVPSGTGQYF
DNA: TGTGCCAGCAGTGTGCCTAGCGGGACGGGGCAGTACTTC

J: TRBJ1-5
V: TRBV6-5
D: TRBD1
size: .
CDR3: CASSTGQINQPQHF
DNA: TGTGCCAGCAGTACGGGACAGATAAATCAGCCCCAGCATTTT

J: TRBJ2-1
V: TRBV2
D: .
size: .
CDR3: CASSEGVHNEQFF
DNA: TGTGCCAGCAGTGAGGGGGTCCACAATGAGCAGTTCTTC

J: TRBJ2-1
V: TRBV6-4
D: TRBD1
size: .
CDR3: CASSEKGQGLNEQFF
DNA: TGTGCCAGCAGTGAGAAGGGACAGGGGCTGAATGAGCAGTTCTTC

J: TRBJ1-2
V: TRBV15
D: .
size: .
CDR3: CATSRDLGAYGYTF
DNA: TGTGCCACCAGCAGAGATCTGGGAGCCTATGGCTACACCTTC

J: TRBJ2-3
V: TRBV5-4
D: TRBD2
size: .
CDR3: CASSPELAGRGTDTQYF
DNA: TGTGCCAGCAGCCCCGAACTAGCGGGCCGGGGCACAGATACGCAGTATTTT

J: TRBJ2-1
V: TRBV10-3
D: TRBD2
size: few
CDR3: CAISASGTSGPRSSYNEQFF
DNA: TGTGCCATCAGTGCATCCGGGACTAGCGGACCAAGGAGCTCCTACAATGAGCAGTTCTTC

J: TRBJ2-1
V: TRBV6-1
D: .
size: few
CDR3: CASSPDWSGEQFF
DNA: TGTGCCAGCAGCCCGGACTGGTCCGGAGAGCAGTTCTTC

J: TRBJ1-4
V: TRBV2
D: .
size: few
CDR3: CASGVVEKLFF
DNA: TGTGCCAGCGGAGTAGTGGAAAAACTGTTTTTT

J: TRBJ2-7
V: TRBV5-1
D: .
size: few
CDR3: CASSLDWREQYF
DNA: TGCGCCAGCAGCTTGGACTGGCGGGAGCAGTACTTC

J: TRBJ1-1
V: TRBV28
D: .
size: .
CDR3: CASSKQGNTEAFF
DNA: TGTGCCAGCAGCAAACAGGGGAACACTGAAGCTTTCTTT

J: TRBJ1-2
V: TRBV18
D: TRBD1
size: once
CDR3: CASSGRTGASNYGYTF
DNA: TGTGCCAGCTCAGGAAGGACAGGGGCCTCCAACTATGGCTACACCTTC

J: TRBJ2-5
V: TRBV7-7
D: TRBD2
size: once
CDR3: CASSLGWTSGGQETQYF
DNA: TGTGCTAGCAGCTTAGGGTGGACTAGCGGGGGCCAAGAGACCCAGTACTTC

J: TRBJ1-5
V: TRBV15
D: .
size: few
CDR3: CATSRVQGGQPQHF
DNA: TGTGCCACCAGCAGAGTCCAGGGTGGGCAGCCCCAGCATTTT

J: TRBJ2-3
V: TRBV7-2
D: TRBD2
size: .
CDR3: CASSLLASREYTQYF
DNA: TGTGCCAGCAGCTTATTAGCTTCGCGGGAGTATACGCAGTATTTT

J: TRBJ2-2
V: TRBV11-1
D: TRBD1
size: .
CDR3: CASSFLGTGNTGELFF
DNA: TGTGCCAGCAGCTTTTTGGGGACAGGGAACACCGGGGAGCTGTTTTTT

J: TRBJ2-1
V: TRBV18
D: TRBD1
size: few
CDR3: CASSPPGQDYNEQFF
DNA: TGTGCCAGCTCACCACCGGGACAGGATTACAATGAGCAGTTCTTC

J: TRBJ1-5
V: TRBV5-1
D: .
size: .
CDR3: CASSLEGTGGQPQHF
DNA: TGCGCCAGCAGCTTGGAAGGTACGGGGGGTCAGCCCCAGCATTTT

J: TRBJ2-5
V: TRBV5-1
D: .
size: .
CDR3: CASSLAGTGPQETQYF
DNA: TGCGCCAGCAGCTTGGCCGGGACGGGCCCACAAGAGACCCAGTACTTC

J: TRBJ1-1
V: TRBV13
D: .
size: .
CDR3: CASSFGNTEAFF
DNA: TGTGCCAGCAGCTTTGGGAACACTGAAGCTTTCTTT